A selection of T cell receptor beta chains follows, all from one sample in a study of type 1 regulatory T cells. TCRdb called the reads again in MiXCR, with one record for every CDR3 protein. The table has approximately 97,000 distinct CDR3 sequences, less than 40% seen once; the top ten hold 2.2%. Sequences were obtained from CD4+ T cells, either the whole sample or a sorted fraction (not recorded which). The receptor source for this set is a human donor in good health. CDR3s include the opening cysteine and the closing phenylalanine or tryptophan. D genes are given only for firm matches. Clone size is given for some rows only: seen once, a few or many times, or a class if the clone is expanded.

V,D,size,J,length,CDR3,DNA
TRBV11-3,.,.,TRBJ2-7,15,CASSYYGGLCYEQYF,TGTGCCAGCAGTTATTACGGAGGGTTATGCTACGAGCAGTACTTC
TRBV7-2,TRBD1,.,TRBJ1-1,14,CASSITGVSAEAFF,TGTGCCAGCAGCATCACAGGGGTAAGCGCTGAAGCTTTCTTT
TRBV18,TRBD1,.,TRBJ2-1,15,CASSRGTALYNEQFF,TGTGCCAGCTCACGAGGGACAGCGCTTTACAATGAGCAGTTCTTC
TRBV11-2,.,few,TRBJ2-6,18,CASSWAGRISSGANVLTF,TGTGCCAGCAGCTGGGCGGGACGGATTAGCTCTGGGGCCAACGTCCTGACTTTC
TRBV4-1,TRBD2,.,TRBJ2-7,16,CASTPGTSGRVYEQYF,TGCGCCAGCACCCCAGGGACTAGCGGGAGGGTCTACGAGCAGTACTTC
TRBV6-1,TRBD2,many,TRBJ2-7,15,CASSLSTSGTYEQYF,TGTGCCAGCAGTTTGAGCACTAGCGGGACGTACGAGCAGTACTTC
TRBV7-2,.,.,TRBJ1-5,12,CASSLDSQPQHF,TGTGCCAGCAGCTTAGACAGCCAGCCCCAGCATTTT
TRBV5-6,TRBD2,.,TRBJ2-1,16,CASRWGGVSSYNEQFF,TGTGCCAGCAGATGGGGAGGGGTTAGCTCCTACAATGAGCAGTTCTTC
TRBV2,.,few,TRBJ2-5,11,CASTVEETQYF,TGTGCCAGCACGGTAGAAGAGACCCAGTACTTC
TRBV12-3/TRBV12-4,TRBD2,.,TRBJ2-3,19,CASIPKLPGTSGVGDTQYF,TGTGCCAGCATCCCGAAACTTCCCGGGACTAGCGGGGTCGGAGATACGCAGTATTTT
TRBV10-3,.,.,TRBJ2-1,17,CAISGRRTLGSYIEQFF,TGTGCCATCAGCGGGAGACGGACCCTTGGGTCCTACATTGAGCAGTTCTTC
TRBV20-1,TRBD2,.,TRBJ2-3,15,CSAETSVGRTDTQYF,TGCAGTGCCGAGACTAGCGTCGGGCGCACAGATACGCAGTATTTT
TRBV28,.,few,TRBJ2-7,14,CASSQGSSFLEQYF,TGTGCCAGCAGTCAGGGTAGTTCTTTTCTCGAGCAGTACTTC
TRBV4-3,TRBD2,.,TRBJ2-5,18,CASSQDVYPGGGGETQYF,TGCGCCAGCAGCCAAGATGTCTACCCCGGGGGCGGGGGGGAGACCCAGTACTTC
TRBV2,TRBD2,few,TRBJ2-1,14,CASTLSGSPNEQFF,TGTGCCAGCACCCTTAGCGGGAGTCCCAATGAGCAGTTCTTC
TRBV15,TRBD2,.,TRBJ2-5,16,CATSRDAGVEGETQYF,TGTGCCACCAGCAGAGATGCGGGAGTGGAAGGAGAGACCCAGTACTTC
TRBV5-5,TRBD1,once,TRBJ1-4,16,CASSKTGGESKEKLFF,TGTGCCAGCAGCAAGACAGGGGGCGAATCTAAGGAAAAACTGTTTTTT